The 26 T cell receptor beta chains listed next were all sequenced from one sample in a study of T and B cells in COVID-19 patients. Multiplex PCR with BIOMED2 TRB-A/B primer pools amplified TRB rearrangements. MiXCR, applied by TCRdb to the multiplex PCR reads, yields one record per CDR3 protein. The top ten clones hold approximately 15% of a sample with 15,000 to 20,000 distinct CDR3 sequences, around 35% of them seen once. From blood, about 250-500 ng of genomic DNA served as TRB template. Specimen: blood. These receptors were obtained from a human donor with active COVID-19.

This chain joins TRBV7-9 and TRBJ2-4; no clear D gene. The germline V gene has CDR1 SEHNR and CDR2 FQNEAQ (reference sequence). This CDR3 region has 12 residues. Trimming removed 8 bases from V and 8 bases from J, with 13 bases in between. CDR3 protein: CASRVGSDIQYF. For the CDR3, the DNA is TGTGCCAGCCGGGTCGGCTCCGACATTCAGTACTTC.

The CDR3 is CASSLAPAVEPQHF. The CDR3, as DNA: TGTGCCAGCAGCTTAGCGCCGGCGGTAGAGCCCCAGCATTTT. The V and J genes are TRBV7-6 and TRBJ1-5; no firm D call. Germline V gene sequence: CDR1 SGHVS, CDR2 FNYEAQ. V lost 0 bases to trimming and J lost 8 bases, with 11 bases between them. The CDR3 sequence is 14 residues long.

CDR3 DNA: TGTGCCAGCAGTCGCCAGGGGACGGAAAGCACAGATACGCAGTATTTT. Its protein product is CASSRQGTESTDTQYF. J is TRBJ2-3 and V is TRBV12-3 or TRBV12-4; D possibly corresponds to TRBD1 (6 bases). Trimming removed 5 bases from V and 0 bases from J, with 15 bases in between. The CDR3 is 16 residues long.

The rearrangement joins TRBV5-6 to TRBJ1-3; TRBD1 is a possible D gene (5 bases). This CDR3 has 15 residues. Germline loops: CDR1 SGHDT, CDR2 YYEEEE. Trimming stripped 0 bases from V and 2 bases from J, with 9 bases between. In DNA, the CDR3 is TGTGCCAGCAGCTTGGAGGGAGGGGCTGGAAACACCATATATTTT. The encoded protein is CASSLEGGAGNTIYF.

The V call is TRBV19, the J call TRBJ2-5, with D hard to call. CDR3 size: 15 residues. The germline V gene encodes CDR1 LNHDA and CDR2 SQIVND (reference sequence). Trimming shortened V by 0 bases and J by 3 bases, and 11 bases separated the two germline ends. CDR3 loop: CASSIDVGSEETQYF. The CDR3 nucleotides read TGTGCCAGTAGTATAGATGTGGGTTCTGAAGAGACCCAGTACTTC. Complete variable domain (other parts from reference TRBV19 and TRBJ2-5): DGGITQSPKYLFRKEGQNVTLSCEQNLNHDAMYWYRQDPGQGLRLIYYSQIVNDFQKGDIAEGYSVSREKKESFPLTVTSAQKNPTAFYLCASSIDVGSEETQYFGPGTRLLVL.

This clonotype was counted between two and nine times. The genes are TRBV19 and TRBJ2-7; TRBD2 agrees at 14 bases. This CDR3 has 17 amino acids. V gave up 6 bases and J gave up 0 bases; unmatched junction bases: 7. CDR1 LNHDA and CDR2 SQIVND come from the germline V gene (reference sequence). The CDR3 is CASRGLAGGQSSYEQYF. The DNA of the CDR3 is TGTGCCAGTAGAGGACTAGCGGGGGGTCAGAGCTCCTACGAGCAGTACTTC.

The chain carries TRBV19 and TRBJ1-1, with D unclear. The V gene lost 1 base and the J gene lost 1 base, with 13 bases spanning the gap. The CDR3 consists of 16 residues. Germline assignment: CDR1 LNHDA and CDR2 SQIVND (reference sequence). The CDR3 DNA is TGTGCCAGTAGTATAGCAACGGGTGTGGGGAACACTGAAGCTTTCTTT. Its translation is CASSIATGVGNTEAFF.

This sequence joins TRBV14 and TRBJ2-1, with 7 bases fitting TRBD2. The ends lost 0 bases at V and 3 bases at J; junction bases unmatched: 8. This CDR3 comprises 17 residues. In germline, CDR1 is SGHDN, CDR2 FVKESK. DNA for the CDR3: TGTGCCAGCAGCCAAGAGGGACTACCCTTACTCTACAATGAGCAGTTCTTC. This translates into CASSQEGLPLLYNEQFF.

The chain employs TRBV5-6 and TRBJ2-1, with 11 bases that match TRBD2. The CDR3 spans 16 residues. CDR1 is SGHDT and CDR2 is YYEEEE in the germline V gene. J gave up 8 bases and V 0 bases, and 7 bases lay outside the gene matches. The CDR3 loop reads CASSLAGSGGAYEQFF. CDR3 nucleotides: TGTGCCAGCAGCTTGGCGGGTAGCGGGGGGGCCTATGAGCAGTTCTTC.

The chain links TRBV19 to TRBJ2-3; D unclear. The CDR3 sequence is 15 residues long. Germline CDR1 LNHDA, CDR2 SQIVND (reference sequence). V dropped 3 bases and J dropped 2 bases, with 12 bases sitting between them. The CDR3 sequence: CASSITPRPTDTQYF. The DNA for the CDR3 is TGTGCCAGTAGTATTACCCCCCGCCCCACAGATACGCAGTATTTT. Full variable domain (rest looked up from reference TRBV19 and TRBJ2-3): DGGITQSPKYLFRKEGQNVTLSCEQNLNHDAMYWYRQDPGQGLRLIYYSQIVNDFQKGDIAEGYSVSREKKESFPLTVTSAQKNPTAFYLCASSITPRPTDTQYFGPGTRLTVL.

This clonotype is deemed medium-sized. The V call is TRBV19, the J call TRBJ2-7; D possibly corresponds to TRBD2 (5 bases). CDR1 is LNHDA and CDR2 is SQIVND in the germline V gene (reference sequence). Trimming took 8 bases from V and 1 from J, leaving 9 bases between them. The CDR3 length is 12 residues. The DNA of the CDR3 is TGTGCCAGTGGGGAGACTTCCTACGAGCAGTACTTC. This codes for CASGETSYEQYF.

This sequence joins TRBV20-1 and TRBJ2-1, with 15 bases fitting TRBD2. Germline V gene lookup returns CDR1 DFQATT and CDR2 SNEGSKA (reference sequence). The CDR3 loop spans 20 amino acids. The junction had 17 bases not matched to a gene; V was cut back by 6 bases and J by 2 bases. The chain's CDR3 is CSAFSMLGLAGGVTYNEQFF. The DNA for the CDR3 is TGCAGTGCCTTCTCGATGCTGGGACTAGCGGGGGGCGTCACCTACAATGAGCAGTTCTTC.

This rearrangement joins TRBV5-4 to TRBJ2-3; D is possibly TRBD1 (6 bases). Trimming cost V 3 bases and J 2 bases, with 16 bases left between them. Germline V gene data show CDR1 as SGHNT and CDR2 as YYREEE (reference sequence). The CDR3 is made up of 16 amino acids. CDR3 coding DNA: TGTGCCAGCAGCTCAACCGGGACAAGGGCCACAGATACGCAGTATTTT. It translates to CASSSTGTRATDTQYF.

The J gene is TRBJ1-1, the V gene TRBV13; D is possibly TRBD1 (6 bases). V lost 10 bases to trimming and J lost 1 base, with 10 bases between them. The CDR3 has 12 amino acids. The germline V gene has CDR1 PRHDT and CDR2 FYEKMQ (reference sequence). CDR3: CATRGGNTEAFF. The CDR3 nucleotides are TGTGCCACGAGAGGGGGGAACACTGAAGCTTTCTTT.

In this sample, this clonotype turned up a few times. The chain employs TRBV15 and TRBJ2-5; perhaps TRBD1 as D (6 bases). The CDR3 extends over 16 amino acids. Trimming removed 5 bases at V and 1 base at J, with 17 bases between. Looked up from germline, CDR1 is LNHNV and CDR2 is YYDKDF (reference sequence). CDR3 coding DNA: TGTGCCACCAGCTCACCGTCCGGGACATTCCAAGAGACCCAGTACTTC. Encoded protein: CATSSPSGTFQETQYF.

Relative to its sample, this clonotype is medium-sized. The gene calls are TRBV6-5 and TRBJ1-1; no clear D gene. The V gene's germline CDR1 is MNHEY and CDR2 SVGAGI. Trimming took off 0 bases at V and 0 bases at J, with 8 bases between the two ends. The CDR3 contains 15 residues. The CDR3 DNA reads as TGTGCCAGCAGTTACTCAGGGTACATGAACACTGAAGCTTTCTTT. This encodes CASSYSGYMNTEAFF.

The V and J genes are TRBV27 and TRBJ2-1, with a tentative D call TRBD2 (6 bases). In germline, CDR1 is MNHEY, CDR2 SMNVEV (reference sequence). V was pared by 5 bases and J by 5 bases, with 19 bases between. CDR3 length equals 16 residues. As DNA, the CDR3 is TGTGCCAGCAGTCCGCTGAGATCGGGGGTCCACAATGAGCAGTTCTTC. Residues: CASSPLRSGVHNEQFF.

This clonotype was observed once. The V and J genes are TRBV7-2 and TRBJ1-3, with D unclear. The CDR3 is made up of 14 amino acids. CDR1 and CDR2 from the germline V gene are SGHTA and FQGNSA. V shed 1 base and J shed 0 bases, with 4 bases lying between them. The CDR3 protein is CASSLVSSGNTIYF. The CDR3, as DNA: TGTGCCAGCAGCTTAGTCAGCTCTGGAAACACCATATATTTT. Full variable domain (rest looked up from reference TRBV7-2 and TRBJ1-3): GAGVSQSPSNKVTEKGKDVELRCDPISGHTALYWYRQSLGQGLEFLIYFQGNSAPDKSGLPSDRFSAERTGGSVSTLTIQRTQQEDSAVYLCASSLVSSGNTIYFGEGSWLTVV.

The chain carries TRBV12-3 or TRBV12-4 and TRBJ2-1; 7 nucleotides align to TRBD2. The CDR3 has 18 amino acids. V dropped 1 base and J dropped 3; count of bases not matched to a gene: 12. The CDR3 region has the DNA TGTGCCAGCAGTTTAGGTTTCTGGGGGGGACGGAACTACAATGAGCAGTTCTTC. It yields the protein CASSLGFWGGRNYNEQFF.

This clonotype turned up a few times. In nucleotides, the CDR3 is TGTGCCAGCAGTTTCGGAGGTAATGAAGCTTTCTTT. As protein: CASSFGGNEAFF. The V gene is TRBV6-5, the J gene TRBJ1-1; no reliable D call. The V gene lost 4 bases and the J gene lost 7 bases, with 10 bases spanning the gap. This CDR3 is 12 amino acids long. CDR1 and CDR2 (germline): MNHEY, SVGAGI.

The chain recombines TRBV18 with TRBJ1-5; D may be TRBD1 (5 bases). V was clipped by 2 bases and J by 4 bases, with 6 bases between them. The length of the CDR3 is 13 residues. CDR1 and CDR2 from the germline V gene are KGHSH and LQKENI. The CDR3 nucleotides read TGTGCCAGCTCACCAGGACAAAATCAGCCCCAGCATTTT. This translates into CASSPGQNQPQHF.

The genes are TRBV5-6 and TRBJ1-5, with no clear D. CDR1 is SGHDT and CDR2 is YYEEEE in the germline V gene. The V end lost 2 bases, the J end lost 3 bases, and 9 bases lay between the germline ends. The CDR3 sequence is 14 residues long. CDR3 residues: CASSFSGNNQPQHF. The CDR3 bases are TGTGCCAGCAGCTTTTCGGGCAACAATCAGCCCCAGCATTTT.

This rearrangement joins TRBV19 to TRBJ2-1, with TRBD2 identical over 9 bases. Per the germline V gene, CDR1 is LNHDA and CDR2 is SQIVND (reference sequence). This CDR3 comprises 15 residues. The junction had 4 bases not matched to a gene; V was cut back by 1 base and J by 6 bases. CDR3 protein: CASSIGGSGGNEQFF. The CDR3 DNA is TGTGCCAGTAGTATAGGTGGTAGCGGGGGCAATGAGCAGTTCTTC. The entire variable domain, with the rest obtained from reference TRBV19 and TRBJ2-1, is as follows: DGGITQSPKYLFRKEGQNVTLSCEQNLNHDAMYWYRQDPGQGLRLIYYSQIVNDFQKGDIAEGYSVSREKKESFPLTVTSAQKNPTAFYLCASSIGGSGGNEQFFGPGTRLTVL.

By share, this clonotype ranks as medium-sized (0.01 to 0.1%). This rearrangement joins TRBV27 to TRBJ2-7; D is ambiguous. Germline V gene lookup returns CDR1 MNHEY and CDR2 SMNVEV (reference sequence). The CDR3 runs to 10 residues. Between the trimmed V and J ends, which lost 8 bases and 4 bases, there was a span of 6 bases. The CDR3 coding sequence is TGTGCCAGCGGGCCTTACGAGCAGTACTTC. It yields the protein CASGPYEQYF.

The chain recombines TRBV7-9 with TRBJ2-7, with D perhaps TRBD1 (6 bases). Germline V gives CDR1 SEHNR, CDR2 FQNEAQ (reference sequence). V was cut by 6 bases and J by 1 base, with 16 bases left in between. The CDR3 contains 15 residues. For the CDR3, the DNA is TGTGCCAGCAGTCCGAGACGGCAGGGGTCCTACGAGCAGTACTTC. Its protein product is CASSPRRQGSYEQYF.

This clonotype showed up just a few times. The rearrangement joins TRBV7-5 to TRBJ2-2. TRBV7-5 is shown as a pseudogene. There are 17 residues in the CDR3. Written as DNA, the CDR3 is TGTATCCGGCCACGTGAGTTGGCCAGAGCGAACACCGGGGAGCTGTTTTTT. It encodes CIRPRELARANTGELFF.